Below, 17 T cell receptor beta chains from the same sample are listed, as sequenced in a study of CD8 T cells in ankylosing spondylitis. Via MiXCR, TCRdb re-called the 5' RACE reads, giving one row per CDR3 protein. The table records 150,000 to 200,000 distinct CDR3 sequences, 30% to 40% of them present only once. The sample was synovial fluid, either unsorted or a sorted T cell fraction (not recorded which). These receptor sequences come from a male donor with ankylosing spondylitis.

Concerning this clonotype: The germline gene is not matched at one end of the junction; a read error may be the cause. The rearrangement links TRBV29-1 to TRBJ2-1; the D is unclear. Germline assignment: CDR1 SQVTM and CDR2 ANQGSEA. CDR3 length equals 12 residues. The CDR3 DNA reads TGCAGCGTCGCCAGATCCTCCAATGAGCAGTTCTTC. Translated, it gives CSVARSSNEQFF.

This clonotype was recorded a few times. This rearrangement joins TRBV4-1 to TRBJ1-1; tentative D call: TRBD1 (5 bases). Germline CDR1 MGHRA, CDR2 YSYEKL. CDR3 size: 14 residues. V was trimmed by 4 bases and J by 3 bases, leaving 12 bases between them. The CDR3, as DNA: TGCGCCAGCAGCCTAAGTGGGGGGTACACTGAAGCTTTCTTT. Its translation is CASSLSGGYTEAFF.

The V gene is TRBV7-2, the J gene TRBJ2-1, with D hard to call. V was shortened by 0 bases and J by 0 bases, with 3 bases between the two germline ends. The CDR3 sequence is 14 residues long. CDR1 SGHTA and CDR2 FQGNSA come from the germline V gene. The CDR3 sequence: CASSLASSYNEQFF. The DNA of the CDR3 is TGTGCCAGCAGCTTAGCGAGCTCCTACAATGAGCAGTTCTTC.

The V gene is TRBV28, the J gene TRBJ2-7; D is possibly TRBD1 or TRBD2 (5 bases each). The CDR3 sequence is 12 residues long. CDR1 is MDHEN, CDR2 SYDVKM, per germline. Between the trimmed V and J ends, which lost 8 bases and 7 bases, there was a span of 15 bases. CDR3 residues: CASQGGLLEQYF. The CDR3 nucleotides are TGTGCCAGCCAGGGCGGACTCCTGGAGCAGTACTTC.

This clonotype was recorded a few times. The chain joins TRBV6-1 to TRBJ1-5; 9 nucleotides line up with TRBD1. Germline V gene lookup returns CDR1 MNHNS and CDR2 SASEGT. The trim removed 6 bases at V and 3 bases at J, leaving 6 bases unmatched. The CDR3 totals 15 residues. CDR3: CASSSGTGHNQPQHF. The CDR3 nucleotides are TGTGCCAGCAGCTCCGGGACAGGGCACAATCAGCCCCAGCATTTT.

This clonotype was seen a handful of times. V and J are TRBV6-4 and TRBJ2-1; 9 bases line up with TRBD2. The V and J ends lost 6 bases and 8 bases, in that order; junction bases with no gene match: 14. In germline, CDR1 is MRHNA, CDR2 SNTAGT. The CDR3 spans 16 residues. For the CDR3, the DNA is TGTGCCAGCAGCGAAAACGGCGGGAGGGTACACTATGAGCAGTTCTTC. Translated: CASSENGGRVHYEQFF.

This clonotype has a handful of counts. The rearrangement links TRBV20-1 to TRBJ1-1, with D hard to call. This CDR3 has 12 amino acids. With 7 bases removed from V and 1 base from J, the gap between germline ends came to 10 bases. The V gene's germline CDR1 is DFQATT and CDR2 SNEGSKA (reference sequence). The CDR3 coding sequence is TGCAGTGATATCAGACAGAACACTGAAGCTTTCTTT. This gives the protein CSDIRQNTEAFF.

This clonotype appeared many times. V gene TRBV15 combines with J gene TRBJ2-1; TRBD2 matches at 8 bases. CDR1 is LNHNV, CDR2 YYDKDF, per germline (reference sequence). This CDR3 spans 16 amino acids. Losses at the gene ends were 4 bases for V and 9 bases for J; bases not matched to a gene: 14. Here the CDR3 reads CATSTDRSGMGGEQFF. The CDR3 DNA sequence: TGTGCCACCAGCACGGACCGTAGCGGGATGGGAGGTGAGCAGTTCTTC.

The chain uses TRBV7-2 and TRBJ2-5; the D gene is possibly TRBD2 (5 bases). Germline values: CDR1 SGHTA, CDR2 FQGNSA. The CDR3 has 14 amino acids. V was clipped by 1 base and J by 3 bases, with 9 bases between them. In nucleotides, the CDR3 is TGTGCCAGCAGCTTAGAATTCGGGGAAGAGACCCAGTACTTC. It yields the protein CASSLEFGEETQYF. The whole variable domain, remainder taken from reference TRBV7-2 and TRBJ2-5, is GAGVSQSPSNKVTEKGKDVELRCDPISGHTALYWYRQSLGQGLEFLIYFQGNSAPDKSGLPSDRFSAERTGGSVSTLTIQRTQQEDSAVYLCASSLEFGEETQYFGPGTRLLVL.

This clonotype was recorded a few times. The CDR3 nucleotides read TGTGCCAGCAGTTCGGGGCTCCAGCGCGTCACCGGCAATGAGCAGTTCTTC. The encoded protein is CASSSGLQRVTGNEQFF. This sequence joins TRBV28 and TRBJ2-1, with D perhaps being TRBD1 or TRBD2 (5 bases each). V was cut by 4 bases and J by 6 bases, with 22 bases left in between. Germline CDR1 MDHEN, CDR2 SYDVKM. This CDR3 contains 17 residues.

The rearrangement uses TRBV20-1 and TRBJ2-2; 8 bases map to TRBD2. V was pared by 1 base and J by 3 bases, with 4 bases of the junction left unmatched. CDR1 and CDR2 from the germline V gene are DFQATT and SNEGSKA (reference sequence). This CDR3 has 15 residues. The CDR3 region has the DNA TGCAGTGCTAGAGTGAGCGGGGGTGACACCGGGGAGCTGTTTTTT. This encodes CSARVSGGDTGELFF.

The chain joins TRBV2 to TRBJ2-7; D gene uncertain. This CDR3 comprises 13 residues. CDR1 SNHLY and CDR2 FYNNEI come from the germline V gene. V lost 5 bases and J lost 0, with 8 bases in between. In DNA, the CDR3 is TGTGCCAGCAGTTACGCGAGCTCCTACGAGCAGTACTTC. Translation gives CASSYASSYEQYF.

This chain joins TRBV5-1 and TRBJ1-1; no clear D. The germline gives CDR1 SGHRS, CDR2 YFSETQ. This CDR3 region has 14 residues. V lost 1 base, J lost 1 base, and 8 bases lay in between. The CDR3 region is CASSLKAANTEAFF. The CDR3 DNA is TGCGCCAGCAGCTTGAAAGCCGCGAACACTGAAGCTTTCTTT. The full variable domain, completed using reference TRBV5-1 and TRBJ1-1, is KAGVTQTPRYLIKTRGQQVTLSCSPISGHRSVSWYQQTPGQGLQFLFEYFSETQRNKGNFPGRFSGRQFSNSRSEMNVSTLELGDSALYLCASSLKAANTEAFFGQGTRLTVV.

This clonotype was seen a handful of times. V usage is TRBV27 and J usage is TRBJ2-7; D uncertain. Germline assignment: CDR1 MNHEY and CDR2 SMNVEV (reference sequence). The CDR3 contains 12 residues. Trimming cost V 4 bases and J 6 bases, with 10 bases left between them. CDR3 residues: CASSSMYFEQYF. The CDR3 coding sequence is TGTGCCAGCAGTTCAATGTACTTCGAGCAGTACTTC.

This clonotype was counted at least ten times. The chain has TRBV11-2 and TRBJ2-1; the D is unclear. Trimming took off 1 base at V and 10 bases at J, with 8 bases between the two ends. Germline loops: CDR1 SGHAT, CDR2 FQNNGV. The CDR3 totals 12 residues. The CDR3 DNA follows: TGTGCCAGCAGCTTAGTTGGTTTGGAGCAGTTCTTC. It codes for CASSLVGLEQFF.

This clonotype was seen repeatedly, ten times or more. The chain employs TRBV7-6 and TRBJ1-4, with D unclear. From germline, CDR1 is SGHVS and CDR2 FNYEAQ. The CDR3 is 14 amino acids. Trimming took 5 bases from V and 8 from J, leaving 15 bases between them. This chain's CDR3 is CASSPPGRREKLFF. Here the CDR3 DNA reads TGTGCCAGCAGCCCGCCGGGGAGGCGGGAAAAACTGTTTTTT.

This clonotype appeared many times. The chain employs TRBV24-1 and TRBJ2-5; 11 bases are shared with TRBD1. This CDR3 is built from 15 residues. Trimming cost V 4 bases and J 3 bases; bases outside gene matches: 3. Looked up from germline, CDR1 is KGHDR and CDR2 is SFDVKD. The CDR3 spells CATSETGQGEETQYF. The CDR3 DNA reads TGTGCCACCAGTGAAACGGGACAGGGGGAAGAGACCCAGTACTTC.